This T cell receptor beta chain was recovered during a study of T cells in Graves' hyperthyroidism and ophthalmopathy. Study conclusions and caveats: Clonotypes that were expanded in thyroid above 0.001 mostly appeared in blood too. Ophthalmopathy was separated from stable hyperthyroidism by a 13 V-J model.

Stable Graves' hyperthyroidism meant no ophthalmopathy progression within 18 months. In patients aged 18 to 65, hyperthyroidism was newly diagnosed, with duration under 2 months. Trimming took off 6 bases at V and 1 base at J, with 7 bases between the two ends. The CDR3 runs 13 residues. Per germline, CDR1 MNHNY and CDR2 SVGAGI (reference sequence). This clonotype has a count of ten or more. Its antigen is unidentified. There were TCR beta CDR3 regions amplified from RNA transcripts. Primed by the HTBI set, a first-round RT-PCR was run on the TCR CDR3. TCRdb independently ran MiXCR on the multiplex PCR reads; one entry per CDR3 protein. The table lists about 98,000 distinct CDR3 sequences, approximately 40% of them singletons, with roughly 10% in the top ten.

The chain joins TRBV6-6 to TRBJ1-3; the D is unclear. This TCR was sampled from a woman aged 25 to 39 with Graves' hyperthyroidism. Sequenced: peripheral blood or thyroid tissue (not recorded which). The CDR3 DNA sequence: TGTGCCAGCAGACCCCTTTCTGGAAACACCATATATTTT. Amino acid sequence: CASRPLSGNTIYF.